This T cell receptor beta chain was profiled in a study of T cells in Graves' hyperthyroidism and ophthalmopathy. Findings and limits, study-wide: Stable hyperthyroidism was separated from ophthalmopathy by a model based on 13 V-J features.

The CDR3 spans 16 residues. Trimming left V 1 base short and J 4 bases short, with 15 bases between. The germline CDR1 and CDR2 sequences are KGHSH and LQKENI. TCR beta CDR3 region amplification was performed from RNA transcripts. First-round RT-PCR of the TCR CDR3 relied on the HTBI primer set. TCRdb independently ran MiXCR on the multiplex PCR reads; one entry per CDR3 protein. The repertoire holds about 590,000 distinct CDR3 sequences, with about a sixth as singletons. This clonotype was seen only a few times. As yet, its antigen is unknown. When ophthalmopathy did not progress within 18 months, Graves' hyperthyroidism was considered stable. Lactation, pregnancy, other autoimmune disease or uncontrolled infection excluded patients. Out of roughly 10 ml of fresh peripheral blood came the PBMCs.

This clonotype was sampled from a woman between 25 and 40 years old with Graves' hyperthyroidism. The V call is TRBV18, the J call TRBJ2-3; tentative D call: TRBD2 (6 bases). Sequencing used blood. This CDR3 is CASSPQSTGAADTQYF. For the CDR3, the DNA is TGTGCCAGCTCACCACAGTCAACGGGAGCGGCAGATACGCAGTATTTT.